Presented here are 20 T cell receptor beta chains from one specimen sequenced in a study of tumor and adjacent non-tumor tissue in lung cancer. Three rounds of nested PCR, following a modified ARM-PCR protocol, produced the TCRbeta library. TCRdb analysed the multiplex PCR reads with MiXCR anew, one entry per CDR3 protein. The sample yields approximately 80,000 distinct CDR3 sequences, approximately 81% seen once. The template was RNA from unsorted bulk tissue. More than 3 cm separated this lung sample from the edge of the tumor. Source material: distant non-tumor lung tissue. These receptors were taken from a man aged 55 to 70 with non-small cell lung cancer.

This chain links TRBV4-2 with TRBJ1-5; D call uncertain. The CDR3 runs 17 residues. V was clipped by 11 bases and J by 3 bases, with 26 bases between them. Germline CDR1 and CDR2: LGHNA and YNFKEQ. CDR3 sequence: CAGNQDARAEYNQPQHF. The DNA for the CDR3 is TGTGCCGGCAACCAAGATGCGAGGGCAGAATACAATCAGCCCCAGCATTTT.

Details on this clonotype: A much larger clone differs by one base, so this may be a read error. The J gene is TRBJ1-2, the V gene TRBV28, with TRBD1 as a possible D gene (5 bases). The CDR3 spans 14 residues. Germline assignment: CDR1 MDHEN and CDR2 SYDVKM. V lost 7 bases and J lost 4, with 16 bases in between. The CDR3 sequence is CASNFAGAGYGYTF. Here the CDR3 DNA reads TGTGCCAGCAATTTTGCTGGGGCTGGCTATGGCTACACCTTC.

As regards this clonotype: One end of the junction fails to match germline, which may point to a read error. This chain links TRBV14 with TRBJ2-5; the D gene is possibly TRBD2 (7 bases). This CDR3 is 16 amino acids long. CDR1 is SGHDN, CDR2 FVKESK, per germline. CDR3 sequence (DNA): TGTGCCAGCAGACAAGAACGGGGGGCACTCCAAGAGACACAGTACTTC. It yields the protein CASRQERGALQETQYF.

V and J are TRBV6-5 and TRBJ1-2, with 7 bases aligning to TRBD1. Germline V gives CDR1 MNHEY, CDR2 SVGAGI. This CDR3 has 19 amino acids. CDR3 in DNA: TGTGTCAGGAGTTACTCGTACCGCTTTCCGGGACAGAGTCTCTATGGCTACACCTTC. Protein sequence: CVRSYSYRFPGQSLYGYTF.

Remarks on this clonotype: Germline is not matched at one junction end, which may reflect a read error. The rearrangement links TRBV29-1 to TRBJ2-5; possibly TRBD2 for D (5 bases). The length of the CDR3 is 11 residues. The germline V gene encodes CDR1 SQVTM and CDR2 ANQGSEA. The CDR3 region has the DNA TGCATCGTTGCAGCCGGGGAGACCCAGTATTTC. As protein: CIVAAGETQYF.

V and J are TRBV20-1 and TRBJ1-3, with D perhaps matching TRBD1 (5 bases). In germline, CDR1 is DFQATT, CDR2 SNEGSKA (reference sequence). There are 11 residues in the CDR3. The CDR3 DNA follows: TGCAGCGTCAGGGCTTTTGACACCATATATTTT. This encodes CSVRAFDTIYF.

A note on this clonotype: The junction departs from the called germline gene at one end, perhaps through a read error. V is TRBV29-1 and J is TRBJ1-1; the D gene is possibly TRBD1 (5 bases). The CDR3 runs to 16 residues. The germline V gene encodes CDR1 SQVTM and CDR2 ANQGSEA. In DNA, the CDR3 is TGCAGCGCCTCTAGGGGCCACGCATCAATGAAAACTGAAGCTTTCTTT. Translation gives CSASRGHASMKTEAFF.

With respect to this clonotype: Its ends do not fully match the called genes, so a read error is possible. This chain connects TRBV11-2 to TRBJ1-1, with D maybe TRBD1 (5 bases). This CDR3 contains 14 residues. Germline lookup yields CDR1 SGHAT and CDR2 FQNNGV. The CDR3 DNA sequence: TGTGCTAGCAGCTTAGGAGGGGCCCGAATTGAAGCTTTCTTT. It specifies CASSLGGARIEAFF.

The chain uses TRBV29-1 and TRBJ2-2; a weak D match, TRBD2 (5 bases). Germline CDR1 reads SQVTM; CDR2 reads ANQGSEA. There are 12 residues in the CDR3. The CDR3 reads CRVQTATGKMFF. Written as DNA, the CDR3 is TGCAGAGTTCAGACTGCCACCGGGAAGATGTTTTTT.

In the case of this clonotype: Lacking the conserved final phenylalanine or tryptophan, this CDR3 likely reflects a read error. The gene calls are TRBV12-5 and TRBJ2-1; D remains ambiguous. The germline V gene encodes CDR1 LGHNT and CDR2 FRNRAP. The CDR3 has 11 amino acids. The DNA of the CDR3 is TGTGCTAGTGATTTGCAACCTGAGCAGTTCCTC. This gives the protein CASDLQPEQFL.

In regard to this clonotype: The junction departs from germline at one end; a sequencing error may be responsible. The chain is built from TRBV20-1 and TRBJ1-2; perhaps TRBD1 as D (5 bases). CDR1 is DFQATT and CDR2 is SNEGSKA in the germline V gene (reference sequence). This CDR3 contains 15 residues. The CDR3, as DNA: TGCAGTGCTAGTATCTTCCGGGACCCCCGCCACGGCTACACTTTC. This encodes CSASIFRDPRHGYTF.

As concerns this clonotype: This may arise from a read error, as a much more abundant clone is one base away. The rearrangement joins TRBV7-9 to TRBJ2-1, with TRBD1 matching 9 bases. Germline CDR1 and CDR2: SEHNR and FQNEAQ (reference sequence). This CDR3 is built from 15 residues. The CDR3 is CDSSLSFGTGNEQFF. The CDR3 nucleotides read TGTGACAGCAGCTTGAGCTTTGGGACAGGGAATGAGCAGTTCTTC.

Concerning this clonotype: At one of its ends the junction is not consistent with the germline gene, which may arise from a read error. This chain joins TRBV20-1 and TRBJ2-2, with D possibly being TRBD2 (6 bases). CDR1 is DFQATT and CDR2 is SNEGSKA in the germline V gene (reference sequence). The CDR3 is made up of 17 amino acids. CDR3 residues: CSTRASGGGSRTGELFF. In DNA form, the CDR3 reads TGCAGTACTAGAGCTTCTGGTGGGGGGAGCAGGACCGGGGAGCTGTTTTTT.

On this clonotype itself: One end of the junction is discordant with germline, which a read error may explain. The rearrangement links TRBV6-5 to TRBJ1-5; possibly TRBD1 for D (6 bases). Looked up from germline, CDR1 is MNHEY and CDR2 is SVGAGI. CDR3 length equals 14 residues. The DNA for the CDR3 is TGTGCCAGCAATATGAACAGGGTGTATCAGCCCCAGAATTTT. It codes for CASNMNRVYQPQNF.

Remarks on this clonotype: Germline and junction disagree at one end, which may indicate a read error. V and J are TRBV11-3 and TRBJ2-1, with D perhaps TRBD2 (5 bases). The CDR3 totals 17 residues. The germline gives CDR1 SGHNT, CDR2 YENEEA. As DNA, the CDR3 is TGTGCCGGCAGCTTAGATCGACTAAAGGGAGTAGGTAATGAGCAGTTCTTC. Its protein product is CAGSLDRLKGVGNEQFF.

This chain joins TRBV11-1 and TRBJ2-7; D possibly uses TRBD1 or TRBD2 (5 bases each). The CDR3 has 15 amino acids. Germline loops: CDR1 SGHAT, CDR2 FQDESV (reference sequence). Between the trimmed V and J ends, which lost 5 bases and 7 bases, there was a span of 21 bases. CDR3 in DNA: TGTGCCAGCAGCAGTACTAACGGGACGGCAGAGGAGCAGTACTTC. It translates to CASSSTNGTAEEQYF.

The gene calls are TRBV11-2 and TRBJ2-6, with a weak D call TRBD1 (6 bases). Germline lookup yields CDR1 SGHAT and CDR2 FQNNGV. This CDR3 spans 19 amino acids. The V end lost 1 base, the J end lost 0 bases, and 16 bases lay between the germline ends. The CDR3 reads CASSLVTEDRPSGANVLTF. The CDR3, as DNA: TGTGCCAGCAGCTTAGTTACAGAAGACAGGCCCTCTGGGGCCAACGTCCTGACTTTC.

The chain links TRBV6-2 or TRBV6-3 to TRBJ2-7, with D perhaps matching TRBD2 (6 bases). The CDR3 sequence is 14 residues long. The germline gives CDR1 MNHEY, CDR2 SVGEGT. Trimming cost V 7 bases and J 4 bases, with 17 bases left between them. The CDR3 sequence is CASMGDSILYEQYF. CDR3 bases: TGTGCCAGCATGGGGGACTCCATCTTGTACGAGCAGTACTTC.

Concerning this clonotype: One end of the junction varies from germline; a read error may be responsible. This chain links TRBV11-2 with TRBJ2-6; 7 positions agree with TRBD2. CDR1 and CDR2 from the germline V gene are SGHAT and FQNNGV. CDR3 length: 18 residues. CDR3 sequence reads: CASSPTSVGATGANALNF. DNA of the CDR3: TGTGCCAGCAGTCCAACTAGCGTGGGAGCCACTGGGGCCAATGCCCTGAATTTC.

About this clonotype: One junction end disagrees with the germline gene, perhaps due to a read error. CDR3 protein: CTSSPDSTSFDYIF. CDR3 DNA sequence: TGCACCAGCAGCCCGGACAGCACCTCTTTCGACTACATCTTC. The chain is built from TRBV4-1 and TRBJ1-2; a weak D match, TRBD1 (6 bases). The germline CDR1 and CDR2 sequences are MGHRA and YSYEKL. The CDR3 is 14 residues long.